This TCR beta chain was identified during a study of blood T cell repertoires in COVID-19. Only in-frame clones appear in the TCRdb table, and some are missing; sequencing was by immunoSEQ multiplex PCR. In the table there are more than 95,000 clones, more than 75% of which are singletons. Trimming pared 7 bases from V and 5 bases from J, leaving 17 bases between. CDR3 size: 14 residues. Per the germline V gene, CDR1 is SNHLY and CDR2 is FYNNEI. This TCR came from a human donor in a cohort sampled during active COVID-19. The material sequenced was peripheral blood. The gene calls are TRBV2 and TRBJ2-5, with D maybe TRBD2 (6 bases). The CDR3 DNA reads TGTGCCAGCAATCTCCGGGAGCCTTGGGAGACCCAGTACTTC. This translates into CASNLREPWETQYF.